This is a list of T cell receptor beta chains from one sample in a study of T cell responses to AZD1222 COVID-19 vaccine. Method: immunoSEQ multiplex PCR; TCRdb's copy keeps in-frame clones and lacks some. The table records some 87,000 clones, roughly nine tenths of them present only once. The sequences come from peripheral blood, collected on day 0 of AZD1222 vaccination. These receptors all come from an adult in good health. Both conserved end residues are part of each CDR3. The order of the fields is D gene, clone size, J gene, V gene, CDR3 length, CDR3 DNA, CDR3 protein. The D gene is left open where the match is weak. Size tells how often a clone was seen (once, few, many) or the class of an expanded clone, and some rows leave it out.

NA	NA	TRBJ2-5	TRBV5-5	15	TGTGCCAGCAGCTTGCAGGCAGGGGTGGGAGAGACCCAGTACTTC	CASSLQAGVGETQYF
TRBD2	once	TRBJ2-2	TRBV30	14	TGTGCCTGGAGTGTAACTAGCGCATACGGGGAGCTGTTTTTT	CAWSVTSAYGELFF
NA	NA	TRBJ1-1	TRBV10-3	13	TGTGCCATCAGTGGTCCGGGGGGCACTGAAGCTTTCTTT	CAISGPGGTEAFF
TRBD1	NA	TRBJ1-1	TRBV6-5	14	TGTGCCAGCAGGGGGACAGGGGCGGACACTGAAGCTTTCTTT	CASRGTGADTEAFF
TRBD2	once	TRBJ2-2	TRBV6-2/TRBV6-3	17	TGTGCCAGCAGTCCGCTGGGCGGGAGGGCCTACACCGGGGAGCTGTTTTTT	CASSPLGGRAYTGELFF
TRBD1	NA	TRBJ1-3	TRBV18	17	TGTGCCAGCTCACCGCTCCCGGGACAGGGTTCTGGAAACACCATATATTTT	CASSPLPGQGSGNTIYF
TRBD1	NA	TRBJ1-2	TRBV6-4	13	TGTGCCAGCAGTGAGGACAGGGGGCACTTCTACACCTTC	CASSEDRGHFYTF
NA	few	TRBJ2-7	TRBV7-9	13	TGTGCCAGCAGCTTAGATACGGAGTGGGAGCAGTACTTC	CASSLDTEWEQYF
NA	NA	TRBJ1-2	TRBV7-2	14	TGTGCCAGCAGCTTAGCACAGCCCATCTATGGCTACACCTTC	CASSLAQPIYGYTF
TRBD2	NA	TRBJ2-1	TRBV27	15	TGTGCCAGCAGTTACTACGGGACTAGCGGGAATGAGCAGTTCTTC	CASSYYGTSGNEQFF
TRBD1	NA	TRBJ1-3	TRBV30	14	TGTGCCTGGCTAAGGCAGGGGGTAGGAAACACCATATATTTT	CAWLRQGVGNTIYF
TRBD1	NA	TRBJ2-1	TRBV7-9	14	TGTGCCAGCAGCTTAGCGAGGGGGCTGGGGGAGCAGTTCTTC	CASSLARGLGEQFF
NA	NA	TRBJ2-7	TRBV7-8	15	TGTGCCAGCAGCTTTGTAGGGACTTCGACCTACGAGCAGTACTTC	CASSFVGTSTYEQYF
TRBD2	NA	TRBJ2-2	TRBV28	13	TGTGCCGCCACTAGCGGGAATACCGGGGAGCTGTTTTTT	CAATSGNTGELFF
NA	NA	TRBJ2-7	TRBV4-1	15	TGCGCCAGCAGCCAAGATAGACTACCCCTCTACGAGCAGTACTTC	CASSQDRLPLYEQYF
NA	NA	TRBJ1-6	TRBV3-1/TRBV3-2	17	TGTGCCAGCAGCCAAGATACAGATAGCTCCTATAATTCACCCCTCCACTTT	CASSQDTDSSYNSPLHF
NA	NA	TRBJ2-7	TRBV24-1	13	TGTGCCACCAGTGCGGGGTACTCCTACGAGCAGTACTTC	CATSAGYSYEQYF
NA	NA	TRBJ1-6	TRBV6-1	14	TGTGCCAGCAGTGATCGGCAGGGTTATTCACCCCTCCACTTT	CASSDRQGYSPLHF
TRBD1	few	TRBJ2-3	TRBV3-1/TRBV3-2	15	TGTGCCAGCAGCCTCCTGGACAGGGGCGCTGCCACGCAGTATTTT	CASSLLDRGAATQYF
NA	once	TRBJ2-5	TRBV19	14	TGTGCCAGGGACTTGGGACACGGGGAAGAGACCCAGTACTTC	CARDLGHGEETQYF
NA	NA	TRBJ1-1	TRBV11-3	15	TGTGCCAGCAGCTTACAGGTTGCGGTTGACACTGAAGCTTTCTTT	CASSLQVAVDTEAFF
NA	NA	TRBJ2-5	TRBV6-5	14	TGTGCCAGCACCAGAGGGAGAGGCCAAGAGACCCAGTACTTC	CASTRGRGQETQYF
NA	NA	TRBJ1-1	TRBV28	16	TGTGCCAGCAGTTTAATGGGTTCCTCAATGAACACTGAAGCTTTCTTT	CASSLMGSSMNTEAFF
TRBD2	NA	TRBJ2-7	TRBV18	15	TGTGCCAGCTCACCTCCACTAGCGACCTCCTACGAGCAGTACTTC	CASSPPLATSYEQYF
TRBD2	once	TRBJ2-1	TRBV7-9	16	TGTGCCAGCAGCCCAATAGCGGGCAGCTCCTACAATGAGCAGTTCTTC	CASSPIAGSSYNEQFF
NA	NA	TRBJ1-4	TRBV7-2	15	TGTGCCAGCAGCTTTTCTGGGTTCCAAGGAGAAAAACTGTTTTTT	CASSFSGFQGEKLFF
NA	NA	TRBJ1-1	TRBV10-3	13	TGTGCCATCAGTGGGGCCCAGGCGGCTGAAGCTTTCTTT	CAISGAQAAEAFF
TRBD1	NA	TRBJ1-2	TRBV18	13	TGTGCCAGCTCACGACAGGGGGACTATGGCTACACCTTC	CASSRQGDYGYTF
NA	NA	TRBJ1-1	TRBV19	13	TGTGCCAGTAGTATCGGGGGGAGGCCTGAAGCTTTCTTT	CASSIGGRPEAFF
TRBD1	once	TRBJ2-2	TRBV6-6	14	TGTGCCAGCACCGGACAGGCATTCGGCGGGGAGCTGTTTTTT	CASTGQAFGGELFF
TRBD1	once	TRBJ2-7	TRBV3-1/TRBV3-2	15	TGTGCCAGCAGCCAGCCCGGGGACAGGGAGGACGAGCAGTACTTC	CASSQPGDREDEQYF
NA	NA	TRBJ2-1	TRBV7-9	12	TGTGCCAGCAGCTTAGAAGAGACCGAGCAGTTCTTC	CASSLEETEQFF
NA	NA	TRBJ1-3	TRBV6-6	15	TGTGCCAGCAGGGGCGTGGGCAGGGCTGGAAACACCATATATTTT	CASRGVGRAGNTIYF
NA	few	TRBJ2-3	TRBV6-2/TRBV6-3	14	TGTGCCAGCAGTTACCGGGATCGCACAGATACGCAGTATTTT	CASSYRDRTDTQYF
NA	NA	TRBJ2-7	TRBV27	14	TGTGCCAGCAGTTTAGGGGGGTTCCAGGACGAGCAGTACTTC	CASSLGGFQDEQYF
NA	NA	TRBJ1-2	TRBV15	13	TGTGCCACCAGCACCGAGGGTGGAGATGGCTACACCTTC	CATSTEGGDGYTF
NA	NA	TRBJ2-7	TRBV7-6	15	TGTGCCAGCAGCTCATCCCCAGGCAGTGCCTACGAGCAGTACTTC	CASSSSPGSAYEQYF
NA	NA	TRBJ2-5	TRBV7-2	15	TGTGCCAGCAGCTTAAGTTCTACAGGGCAAGAGACCCAGTACTTC	CASSLSSTGQETQYF
NA	NA	TRBJ2-1	TRBV9	16	TGTGCCAGCAGCGAGGGGGGATTGAGCTCCTACAATGAGCAGTTCTTC	CASSEGGLSSYNEQFF
NA	NA	TRBJ1-5	TRBV7-2	14	TGTGCCAGCAGCCCGGGGAGGGGCGGGCAGCCCCAGCATTTT	CASSPGRGGQPQHF
TRBD1	NA	TRBJ1-6	TRBV9	15	TGTGCCAGCAGCGTAGAGGGACAGGGGGTTTCACCCCTCCACTTT	CASSVEGQGVSPLHF
TRBD1	NA	TRBJ1-5	TRBV20-1	15	TGCAGTGCTAGTTATCGTACAGGGGGTCTATCGCCCCAGCATTTT	CSASYRTGGLSPQHF
NA	NA	TRBJ2-1	TRBV5-1	15	TGCGCCAGCAGCCCGGGCTCAACCAACTACAATGAGCAGTTCTTC	CASSPGSTNYNEQFF
TRBD1	NA	TRBJ2-7	TRBV5-1	16	TGCGCCAGCAGCTCCAAACCGACAGGGGGCTCCTACGAGCAGTACTTC	CASSSKPTGGSYEQYF
TRBD2	NA	TRBJ2-7	TRBV5-1	21	TGCGCCAGCAGGTTTACCCAAGGGGGCGCACGGCGGGAGGGCAGCTCCTACGAGCAGTACTTC	CASRFTQGGARREGSSYEQYF
NA	once	TRBJ2-7	TRBV29-1	12	TGCAGCGTTGATATGACAGGTCACGAGCAGTACTTC	CSVDMTGHEQYF
TRBD2	once	TRBJ2-1	TRBV29-1	15	TGCAGCGTTTCCCCGACTAGCGGGAGGACAAATGAGCAGTTCTTC	CSVSPTSGRTNEQFF
NA	NA	TRBJ1-2	TRBV5-1	13	TGCGCCAGCAGGGCGGGGGCTAACTATGGCTACACCTTC	CASRAGANYGYTF
TRBD2	NA	TRBJ2-5	TRBV9	16	TGTGCCAGCAGCGTAGAACTAGCGGTGGCGAGAGAGACCCAGTACTTC	CASSVELAVARETQYF